What follows is one T cell receptor beta chain and its context. Its antigen remains unidentified. The PCR was carried out with 60 Vbeta primers and 13 Jbeta primers. Sequencing was performed with immunoSEQ multiplex PCR; in TCRdb, only in-frame clones are kept and a portion is missing. This sample has approximately 130,000 clones; roughly 80% occur once, and the top ten carry roughly 1.2%. This entry comes from a study of cytomegalovirus exposure and HLA in healthy donors. The wider study: An early data release held around 80 million unique TCRs from HLA-typed donors.

Overall study findings and caveats: Analyses of presence/absence relied on an assumption of roughly uniform sequencing depth across donors. The records held CMV serostatus as the only immune exposure information.

The V and J ends lost 3 bases and 7 bases, in that order; junction bases with no gene match: 5. Germline assignment: CDR1 LGHNA and CDR2 YSLEER. The CDR3 is 13 residues long. The sample consisted of PBMCs. The sequence was obtained from a man aged 50 or older in good health and CMV-seronegative. The chain carries TRBV4-3 and TRBJ1-1, with 7 nucleotides matching TRBD1. CDR3 residues: CASSQGDRVEAFF. The DNA of the CDR3 is TGCGCCAGCAGCCAGGGTGACAGGGTTGAAGCTTTCTTT.